A single sample is the source of the 18 T cell receptor beta chains below, sequenced in a study of T-cell reconstitution after alpha-beta-depleted transplantation in children. The authors prepared the TCRbeta library with unique molecular identifiers. TCRdb independently ran MiXCR on the PCR reads; one entry per CDR3 protein. The sample lists approximately 170,000 distinct CDR3 sequences; 8.5% to 14% were seen once. Sequencing was performed on PBMCs, taken before TCRalphabeta/CD19-depleted stem cell transplant. These receptors all stem from a boy aged 2 to 9 with acute myeloid leukemia, due to receive a stem cell transplant.

The sample holds many counts of this clonotype. The chain is built from TRBV12-5 and TRBJ2-7; a possible D gene is TRBD1 (6 bases). The germline V and J ends were trimmed by 1 base and 4 bases, with 8 bases remaining between them. This CDR3 has 13 residues. The germline gives CDR1 LGHNT, CDR2 FRNRAP. The CDR3 bases are TGTGCTAGTGGTTTGGAAAGGGGGTACGAGCAGTACGTC. It is translated as CASGLERGYEQYV.

This clonotype showed up many times. The V call is TRBV6-5, the J call TRBJ2-7; D may match TRBD1 or TRBD2 (5 bases each). Germline CDR1 and CDR2: MNHEY and SVGAGI. This CDR3 region has 15 residues. Trimming cost V 6 bases and J 4 bases, with 19 bases left between them. The DNA for the CDR3 is TGTGCCAGCAGATTCCGGGACGGCTTATCTTACGAGCAGTACGTC. Its translation is CASRFRDGLSYEQYV.

In its sample, this clonotype was seen many times. V and J are TRBV4-1 and TRBJ2-3; 10 nucleotides match TRBD2. Trimming removed 2 bases from V and 4 bases from J; junction bases left unmatched: 6. Germline V gene lookup returns CDR1 MGHRA and CDR2 YSYEKL. CDR3 length equals 16 residues. The CDR3 is CASSQPSGRAADTQYF. CDR3 coding DNA: TGCGCCAGCAGCCAACCCAGCGGGAGGGCCGCAGATACGCAGTATTTT.

CDR3 bases: TGCGCCAGCAGCTCCTTGGCGGGGGGCACAGATACGCAGCATTTT. Translated: CASSSLAGGTDTQHF. This chain links TRBV5-1 with TRBJ2-3; TRBD1 might be the D (6 bases). The DNA end lines up better with TRBJ1-5; the J call may be wrong. CDR1 and CDR2 from the germline V gene are SGHRS and YFSETQ. The CDR3 has 15 amino acids.

This clonotype has ten or more counts. The genes are TRBV9 and TRBJ2-7; 7 nucleotides line up with TRBD2. The germline gives CDR1 SGDLS, CDR2 YYNGEE. The CDR3 loop spans 16 amino acids. After removal of 1 base from V and 2 bases from J, the junction contained 9 bases not matched to a gene. This CDR3 is CASSVRECGGAYEQYV. The CDR3 DNA is TGTGCCAGCAGCGTAAGGGAGTGTGGGGGGGCCTACGAGCAGTACGTC.

In its sample, this clonotype was seen many times. The chain is built from TRBV6-5 and TRBJ1-4; the match to TRBD1 covers 8 bases. Germline CDR1 is MNHEY and CDR2 is SVGAGI. Trimming at V came to 4 bases and at J to 8 bases, leaving 9 bases not matched to a gene. The CDR3 has 15 amino acids. Written as DNA, the CDR3 is TGTGCCAGCAGTTTCTCCAGGGGGCGGGAAGAAAAACTGTTTTTT. Translated: CASSFSRGREEKLFF.

At least ten counts were recorded for this clonotype. This sequence joins TRBV24-1 and TRBJ2-3; possibly TRBD2 for D (5 bases). Trimming shortened V by 3 bases and J by 3 bases, and 15 bases separated the two germline ends. The V gene's germline CDR1 is KGHDR and CDR2 SFDVKD. The CDR3 contains 16 residues. The CDR3 sequence: CATSDEGLTGTDTQYF. The CDR3 DNA reads TGTGCCACCAGTGATGAGGGCCTCACCGGGACAGATACGCAGTATTTT.

Ten or more counts support this clonotype. Here the CDR3 reads CASSQTENQPQHF. The CDR3 nucleotides read TGTGCCAGCAGCCAAACTGAAAATCAGCCCCAGCATTTT. This chain joins TRBV3-1 and TRBJ1-5; D is undetermined. Germline V lookup: CDR1 LGHDT, CDR2 YNNKEL (reference sequence). Between the trimmed V and J ends, which lost 2 bases and 4 bases, there was a span of 6 bases. The length of the CDR3 is 13 residues.

The sample holds many counts of this clonotype. The V call is TRBV6-5, the J call TRBJ2-3, with 14 bases that match TRBD2. Germline V CDR1 and CDR2: MNHEY, SVGAGI. CDR3 size: 17 residues. With V trimmed by 6 bases and J by 4 bases, 9 bases remained unmatched. The CDR3 spells CASSHWTSGGLSDTQYF. DNA of the CDR3: TGTGCCAGCAGCCATTGGACTAGCGGGGGGTTATCAGATACGCAGTATTTT.

Turning to this clonotype: This clone may be a read error of a much larger clone one base away. The V gene is TRBV7-8, the J gene TRBJ2-1, with unresolved D. Germline-derived CDR1 and CDR2 are SGHVS and FQNEAQ. The CDR3 sequence is 13 residues long. This CDR3 is CASRLESDNEHFF. In DNA form, the CDR3 reads TGTGCCAGCAGGCTGGAGTCCGACAATGAGCACTTCTTC.

This clonotype was observed many times. This chain uses TRBV7-9 with TRBJ1-6; weak D call: TRBD1 (5 bases). This CDR3 is 13 amino acids long. Trimming stripped 3 bases from V and 10 bases from J, with 10 bases between. CDR1 is SEHNR, CDR2 FQNEAQ, per germline (reference sequence). The CDR3: CASSFQGSSPLHF. CDR3 nucleotide sequence: TGTGCCAGCAGCTTTCAGGGATCCTCACCCCTCCACTTT.

This clonotype was recorded at least ten times. CDR3 nucleotides: TGTGCCAGCAGTTTAGCGGGACAGGGCTATGGCTACACCTTC. Encoded protein: CASSLAGQGYGYTF. The chain carries TRBV28 and TRBJ1-2, with TRBD1 matching over 9 bases. The V and J ends lost 2 bases and 4 bases, in that order; junction bases with no gene match: 2. This CDR3 has 14 residues. CDR1 and CDR2 from the germline V gene are MDHEN and SYDVKM.

This clonotype was detected many times. The chain couples TRBV20-1 to TRBJ2-1; 8 bases match TRBD2. Germline V gene sequence: CDR1 DFQATT, CDR2 SNEGSKA (reference sequence). V lost 2 bases and J lost 7; bases outside the gene matches: 13. CDR3 length: 16 residues. The CDR3: CSARSAPGLGINEQFF. The DNA for the CDR3 is TGCAGTGCTAGATCCGCCCCGGGACTAGGAATTAATGAGCAGTTCTTC.

At least ten counts were recorded for this clonotype. The chain joins TRBV20-1 to TRBJ1-5; D not certain. V lost 3 bases and J 3 bases, leaving 9 bases between the germline ends. Germline CDR1 DFQATT, CDR2 SNEGSKA (reference sequence). This CDR3 has 13 amino acids. The CDR3 loop reads CSASGRFNQPQHF. CDR3 DNA: TGCAGTGCTAGTGGTAGATTCAATCAGCCCCAGCATTTT.

This clonotype was counted a few times. This chain connects TRBV11-2 to TRBJ1-1, with unresolved D. The ends were cut back, 4 bases at V and 5 bases at J, with 17 bases in the middle. CDR3 length: 15 residues. Germline V CDR1 and CDR2: SGHAT, FQNNGV. CDR3 nucleotide sequence: TGTGCCAGCAGCTCCATCCGAGGGAGGTCGACTGAAGCTTTCTTT. It codes for CASSSIRGRSTEAFF.

This clonotype was seen at least ten times. This chain joins TRBV27 and TRBJ2-4; D not resolved. V was pared by 3 bases and J by 0 bases, with 6 bases between. Germline values: CDR1 MNHEY, CDR2 SMNVEV (reference sequence). The CDR3 runs 14 residues. This CDR3 is CASSFVRAKNIQYF. Written as DNA, the CDR3 is TGTGCCAGCAGTTTCGTCAGAGCCAAAAACATTCAGTACTTC.

This clonotype came up many times. The V call is TRBV7-9, the J call TRBJ1-1; D possibly corresponds to TRBD1 (5 bases). CDR3 size: 12 residues. Trimming removed 3 bases from V and 4 bases from J, with 6 bases in between. Germline CDR1 SEHNR, CDR2 FQNEAQ (reference sequence). The CDR3, as DNA: TGTGCCAGCAGCTTGGGGGTCACTGAAGCTTTCTTT. This encodes CASSLGVTEAFF.

This clonotype was seen many times. CDR3 amino acids: CASSFATRNTEAFF. The CDR3 coding sequence is TGTGCCAGCAGTTTCGCGACGAGGAACACTGAAGCTTTCTTT. V is TRBV6-5 and J is TRBJ1-1; D remains unclear. CDR3 length equals 14 residues. V was shortened by 4 bases and J by 1 base, with 10 bases between the two germline ends. Germline CDR1 MNHEY, CDR2 SVGAGI.